The following is a T cell receptor (beta chain) sequence with its context. These data belong to a study of blood T cell repertoires in COVID-19. Between the trimmed V and J ends, which lost 5 bases and 0 bases, there was a span of 13 bases. Germline CDR1 reads LNHNV; CDR2 reads YYDKDF (reference sequence). The CDR3 runs 15 residues. Individuals drawn from about 26 US areas were about 18 to 95 years old. Cohorts were based on clinical histories the participants reported. TCRdb's copy holds only in-frame clones and misses some; the assay was immunoSEQ multiplex PCR. The sample gives more than 250,000 clones, roughly 90% of which show up once; approximately 17% is in the top ten.

The chain combines TRBV15 with TRBJ1-2, with a possible D match to TRBD1 (6 bases). The source is a woman in her twenties or thirties who had recovered from COVID-19. The sequencing sample was made of PBMCs or T cells enriched from blood (not recorded which). The CDR3 bases are TGTGCCACCAGCCCCCGGACAGTAGCTAACTATGGCTACACCTTC. Encoded protein: CATSPRTVANYGYTF.